One sample yielded the 8 T cell receptor beta chains listed below, sequenced in a study of T cells in tumors after PD-1 blockade. The repertoire was sequenced with immunoSEQ multiplex PCR; TCRdb's copy has only in-frame clones and lacks some. The sample comprises 50,000 to 75,000 clones, 74% of which are singletons, and 4.7% rests with the top ten. The specimen comprised PBMCs, sampled after anti-PD-1 treatment. These receptors were taken from a human donor with basal cell carcinoma.

This chain links TRBV18 with TRBJ2-1; 9 nucleotides line up with TRBD1. Germline-derived CDR1 and CDR2 are KGHSH and LQKENI. With V trimmed by 4 bases and J by 6 bases, 10 bases remained unmatched. This CDR3 region has 16 residues. CDR3 residues: CASSQQGTGSVNEQFF. The CDR3 DNA sequence: TGTGCCAGCTCACAGCAAGGGACAGGGTCCGTCAATGAGCAGTTCTTC.

Remarks on this clone: Relative to the germline gene, one junction end is altered; a read error may explain this. The chain carries TRBV2 and TRBJ2-1, with TRBD2 matching 10 bases. Germline V CDR1 and CDR2: SNHLY, FYNNEI. This CDR3 comprises 15 residues. The DNA for the CDR3 is TGTGCCAGCAGTCAAGCGGGGGGGCCGCCGGCCACGGCGTTCTTC. Its translation: CASSQAGGPPATAFF.

This clone was detected only once. The chain couples TRBV7-9 to TRBJ2-6; 11 bases are a match to TRBD1. This CDR3 is 18 amino acids long. The ends lost 6 bases at V and 0 bases at J; junction bases unmatched: 7. From germline, CDR1 is SEHNR and CDR2 FQNEAQ (reference sequence). CDR3: CASRDSGTGGSGANVLTF. CDR3 sequence (DNA): TGTGCCAGCAGGGACAGCGGGACAGGGGGCTCTGGGGCCAACGTCCTGACTTTC.

V is TRBV29-1 and J is TRBJ1-2, with D perhaps matching TRBD1 (6 bases). V was cut by 4 bases and J by 7 bases, with 22 bases left in between. CDR1 and CDR2 (germline): SQVTM, ANQGSEA. This CDR3 region has 15 residues. The CDR3 bases are TGCAGCGTTGCGAATCGCGGGGGCCGAGAAGGTGGCTACACCTTC. Encoded protein: CSVANRGGREGGYTF.

The chain uses TRBV19 and TRBJ2-1; D ambiguous. The ends were cut back, 8 bases at V and 7 bases at J, with 6 bases in the middle. This CDR3 is 10 amino acids long. The germline V gene has CDR1 LNHDA and CDR2 SQIVND (reference sequence). The CDR3 nucleotides are TGTGCCAGTGGGCGGAATGAGCAGTTCTTC. Protein: CASGRNEQFF.

The chain employs TRBV27 and TRBJ2-3, with TRBD1 as a possible D gene (6 bases). The CDR3 is made up of 15 amino acids. Trimming cost V 6 bases and J 1 base, with 14 bases left between them. Germline V CDR1 and CDR2: MNHEY, SMNVEV (reference sequence). In nucleotides, the CDR3 is TGTGCCAGCAGGCGCAGGGGTGATGGCACAGATACGCAGTATTTT. This gives the protein CASRRRGDGTDTQYF.

The J gene is TRBJ2-3, the V gene TRBV6-4; perhaps D is TRBD1 or TRBD2 (5 bases each). The CDR3 is made up of 13 amino acids. The V gene's germline CDR1 is MRHNA and CDR2 SNTAGT. Deletions cut 8 bases from V and 2 bases from J, with 11 bases between. The CDR3 DNA reads TGTGCCAGCTCCGGGGACGACACAGATACGCAGTATTTT. Amino acid sequence: CASSGDDTDTQYF.

V usage is TRBV30 and J usage is TRBJ1-2; no clear D. The ends were cut back, 5 bases at V and 5 bases at J, with 9 bases in the middle. Looked up from germline, CDR1 is GTSNPN and CDR2 is SVGIG (reference sequence). There are 11 residues in the CDR3. CDR3 residues: CAWGQAYGYTF. The CDR3 DNA is TGTGCCTGGGGGCAGGCATATGGCTACACCTTC.